A single T cell receptor (beta chain) is shown here with its context. Authors' data handling: Estimated nucleated cell counts came from reference gene primer amplification. Sequencing was performed with immunoSEQ multiplex PCR; in TCRdb, only in-frame clones are kept and a portion is missing. V and J calls and clone size are copied from that table; D and trimming were computed from the DNA. Found here are 90,000 to 130,000 clones, around 86% of them singletons; the top ten hold roughly 4.5%. The sample is drawn from a study of blood T cell repertoires in COVID-19. As for the study in general: COVID-19 samples from acute and convalescent phases originated in the United States, Italy and Spain. Nucleic acid was either cDNA or gDNA, and it came from T cells, B-cell-depleted T cells, or PBMCs.

Germline trimming cut 3 bases from V and 7 bases from J; bases unmatched to any gene: 7. The CDR3 totals 15 residues. In germline, CDR1 is MNHEY, CDR2 SVGEGT. This receptor was taken from a man aged 40-49 years with acute or convalescent COVID-19. The sample comprised peripheral blood. The J gene is TRBJ1-5, the V gene TRBV6-2 or TRBV6-3, with 9 bases fitting TRBD1. CDR3 in amino acids: CASSYGTGFGQPQHF. In DNA, the CDR3 is TGTGCCAGCAGTTATGGGACAGGGTTTGGACAGCCCCAGCATTTT.